The 31 T cell receptor beta chains below come from one sample, sequenced in a study of CD8 T cells in Susac syndrome. When the RNA was reverse transcribed, random hexamers were used with an input of roughly 0.45 to 1 ug. TCRdb itself ran the immunoSEQ multiplex PCR reads through MiXCR, one entry per CDR3 protein. The repertoire consists of more than 20,000 distinct CDR3 sequences, with 85% to 95% occurring once and the leading ten covering around 0.28%. The material sequenced was CD8+ T cells from PBMCs. The origin of the receptors is a human donor in good health.

The chain carries TRBV25-1 and TRBJ1-2, with D hard to call. Germline CDR1 MGHDK, CDR2 SYGVNS. The V end was cut by 10 bases, the J end by 6 bases, with 18 bases between. This CDR3 contains 13 residues. The CDR3 bases are TGTGCCACCCTTCAGTGGGAGGGAGATGGCTACACCTTC. It encodes CATLQWEGDGYTF.

The rearrangement links TRBV6-2 or TRBV6-3 to TRBJ1-5; D is unresolved. This CDR3 contains 11 residues. Trimming stripped 2 bases from V and 9 bases from J, with 5 bases between. Germline V gene data show CDR1 as MNHEY and CDR2 as SVGEGT. In DNA, the CDR3 is TGTGCCAGCAGTTACCCAGCGCCCCAGCATTTT. Translation: CASSYPAPQHF.

The rearrangement joins TRBV4-3 to TRBJ2-7; D not certain. Trimming removed 1 base at V and 2 bases at J, with 9 bases between. The CDR3 spans 14 residues. Germline CDR1 LGHNA, CDR2 YSLEER. Here the CDR3 DNA reads TGCGCCAGCAGCCAAGGACGAGCCACCTACGAGCAGTACTTC. Its translation: CASSQGRATYEQYF.

The chain recombines TRBV9 with TRBJ2-1, with D perhaps matching TRBD1 or TRBD2 (6 bases each). Per germline, CDR1 SGDLS and CDR2 YYNGEE. V lost 4 bases, J lost 10 bases, and 15 bases lay in between. This CDR3 comprises 13 residues. The CDR3 DNA follows: TGTGCCAGCAGCCCTCGGGGGCTTGGAGAGCAGTTCTTC. It encodes CASSPRGLGEQFF.

The chain is built from TRBV11-2 and TRBJ1-1, with no clear D. V was shortened by 5 bases and J by 1 base, with 17 bases between the two germline ends. The CDR3 sequence is 16 residues long. Germline assignment: CDR1 SGHAT and CDR2 FQNNGV. DNA of the CDR3: TGTGCCAGCAGCCCGTCGACGGGAACCGGGAACACTGAAGCTTTCTTT. This codes for CASSPSTGTGNTEAFF.

The chain links TRBV4-3 to TRBJ1-4; D possibly corresponds to TRBD1 (5 bases). This CDR3 spans 15 amino acids. CDR1 is LGHNA and CDR2 is YSLEER in the germline V gene. V was trimmed by 0 bases and J by 4 bases, leaving 9 bases between them. CDR3 region: CASSQDRQSNEKLFF. The DNA for the CDR3 is TGCGCCAGCAGCCAAGATCGACAGAGTAATGAAAAACTGTTTTTT.

This clonotype was picked up one time. The chain joins TRBV7-9 to TRBJ1-5, with 12 bases identical to TRBD1. Germline CDR1 and CDR2: SEHNR and FQNEAQ (reference sequence). The CDR3 contains 19 residues. Losses at the gene ends were 0 bases for V and 1 base for J; bases not matched to a gene: 7. Written as DNA, the CDR3 is TGTGCCAGCAGCTTAGCTGGGACAGGGGGCGCCCAGAGCAATCAGCCCCAGCATTTT. Amino acids: CASSLAGTGGAQSNQPQHF.

The chain recombines TRBV7-9 with TRBJ1-6; TRBD1 aligns across 7 bases. The germline V gene encodes CDR1 SEHNR and CDR2 FQNEAQ (reference sequence). The CDR3 runs to 14 residues. Trimming at V came to 5 bases and at J to 8 bases, leaving 6 bases not matched to a gene. The CDR3 loop reads CASSVTGKDSPLHF. CDR3 DNA sequence: TGTGCCAGCAGCGTGACAGGGAAGGATTCACCCCTCCACTTT.

J is TRBJ2-1 and V is TRBV9; D uncertain. V was shortened by 4 bases and J by 5 bases, with 7 bases between the two germline ends. This CDR3 is built from 12 residues. From germline, CDR1 is SGDLS and CDR2 YYNGEE. The CDR3 DNA sequence: TGTGCCAGCAGCAAGGGTAACAATGAGCAGTTCTTC. As protein: CASSKGNNEQFF.

CDR3 bases: TGTGCCAGTAGTATGGTTACGGAGGGACTTCAGTATTTT. It codes for CASSMVTEGLQYF. The chain couples TRBV19 to TRBJ2-3; D may be TRBD2 (6 bases). Germline CDR1 and CDR2: LNHDA and SQIVND (reference sequence). V was trimmed by 3 bases and J by 12 bases, leaving 16 bases between them. The CDR3 sequence is 13 residues long.

This clonotype was counted once. A junction end diverges from the germline sequence, so it may reflect a read error. CDR3 residues: CASSQASRYSENTIYF. The DNA for the CDR3 is TGTGCCAGCAGCCAAGCGTCACGGTACTCTGAAAACACCATATATTTT. This chain connects TRBV3-1 to TRBJ1-3; D remains unclear. CDR1 LGHDT and CDR2 YNNKEL come from the germline V gene (reference sequence). This CDR3 spans 16 amino acids.

This sequence joins TRBV14 and TRBJ1-2; D gene ambiguous. V lost 6 bases to trimming and J lost 1 base, with 24 bases between them. The CDR3 totals 18 residues. Germline assignment: CDR1 SGHDN and CDR2 FVKESK. The CDR3 DNA is TGTGCCAGCAGTCCTTACGTAGCCAGCGAGGGATATAACTATGGCTACACCTTC. Amino acid sequence: CASSPYVASEGYNYGYTF.

The chain carries TRBV6-5 and TRBJ1-1, with D possibly being TRBD1 (6 bases). Trimming cost V 5 bases and J 8 bases, with 12 bases left between them. The CDR3 has 12 residues. Per germline, CDR1 MNHEY and CDR2 SVGAGI. The CDR3 protein is CASSQTGTEAFF. The CDR3 nucleotides are TGTGCCAGCAGTCAGACGGGGACAGAAGCTTTCTTT.

The chain carries TRBV29-1 and TRBJ2-1; D is perhaps TRBD1 or TRBD2 (5 bases each). Germline-derived CDR1 and CDR2 are SQVTM and ANQGSEA. This CDR3 region has 13 residues. V dropped 2 bases and J dropped 5 bases, with 10 bases sitting between them. CDR3: CSVEQVGDNEQFF. The CDR3 DNA follows: TGCAGCGTTGAACAGGTGGGGGACAATGAGCAGTTCTTC.

CDR3 sequence (DNA): TGCAGTGCTAGCGGCAGGGAGGATAATTCACCCCTCCACTTT. It is translated as CSASGREDNSPLHF. The chain combines TRBV20-1 with TRBJ1-6; maybe TRBD1 (5 bases). The CDR3 contains 14 residues. Trimming shortened V by 3 bases and J by 5 bases, and 11 bases separated the two germline ends. Per germline, CDR1 DFQATT and CDR2 SNEGSKA (reference sequence).

This clonotype was observed once. The rearrangement uses TRBV27 and TRBJ2-5; D may be TRBD2 (5 bases). The length of the CDR3 is 15 residues. The germline V gene encodes CDR1 MNHEY and CDR2 SMNVEV (reference sequence). The V and J ends lost 5 bases and 5 bases respectively, with 18 bases between them. CDR3 sequence reads: CASSLILGDGETQYF. The CDR3 DNA is TGTGCCAGCAGTCTTATCCTCGGGGATGGGGAGACCCAGTACTTC.

The CDR3 region is CASSPAGAHEQYF. CDR3 nucleotide sequence: TGTGCCAGCAGCCCCGCGGGGGCTCACGAGCAGTACTTC. The chain carries TRBV7-2 and TRBJ2-7; D possibly corresponds to TRBD2 (7 bases). The CDR3 runs to 13 residues. Germline-derived CDR1 and CDR2 are SGHTA and FQGNSA. Trimming cost V 5 bases and J 5 bases, with 13 bases left between them.

This rearrangement joins TRBV7-9 to TRBJ2-7, with 10 bases that match TRBD2. Losses at the gene ends were 3 bases for V and 0 bases for J; bases not matched to a gene: 5. Germline V CDR1 and CDR2: SEHNR, FQNEAQ (reference sequence). The CDR3 covers 16 residues. CDR3 protein: CASSFWTSGNSYEQYF. The CDR3 nucleotides read TGTGCCAGCAGCTTTTGGACTAGCGGAAACTCCTACGAGCAGTACTTC. The full variable domain, with the rest looked up from reference TRBV7-9 and TRBJ2-7, is DTGVSQNPRHKITKRGQNVTFRCDPISEHNRLYWYRQTLGQGPEFLTYFQNEAQLEKSRLLSDRFSAERPKGSFSTLEIQRTEQGDSAMYLCASSFWTSGNSYEQYFGPGTRLTVT.

The chain employs TRBV20-1 and TRBJ2-7, with D unclear. Germline V gene sequence: CDR1 DFQATT, CDR2 SNEGSKA (reference sequence). Between the trimmed V and J ends, which lost 0 bases and 6 bases, there was a span of 9 bases. The CDR3 runs 12 residues. The CDR3 region is CSARDNFPEQYF. In DNA, the CDR3 is TGCAGTGCTAGAGATAATTTCCCCGAGCAGTACTTC.

V usage is TRBV4-3 and J usage is TRBJ2-5; perhaps TRBD2 as D (6 bases). The V gene lost 0 bases and the J gene lost 7 bases, with 12 bases spanning the gap. The germline gives CDR1 LGHNA, CDR2 YSLEER. The CDR3 covers 14 residues. Written as DNA, the CDR3 is TGCGCCAGCAGCCAAGACGTCCCTAGCGTGACCCAGTACTTC. Protein product: CASSQDVPSVTQYF.

The chain has TRBV29-1 and TRBJ2-5, with D uncertain. Germline lookup yields CDR1 SQVTM and CDR2 ANQGSEA. V was pared by 3 bases and J by 5 bases, with 10 bases between. The CDR3 spans 12 residues. DNA of the CDR3: TGCAGCGTTGAGGGTCTGGAGGAGACCCAGTACTTC. This translates into CSVEGLEETQYF.

In nucleotides, the CDR3 is TGTGCCAGCACCCCCAGCTCAATTGAGACCTACGAGCAGTACTTC. Its protein is CASTPSSIETYEQYF. This rearrangement joins TRBV6-2 or TRBV6-3 to TRBJ2-7; D not resolved. From germline, CDR1 is MNHEY and CDR2 SVGEGT. V lost 7 bases, J lost 2 bases, and 18 bases lay in between. The CDR3 consists of 15 residues.

J is TRBJ1-1 and V is TRBV5-8; 8 nucleotides agree with TRBD1. Germline V gene data show CDR1 as SGHTS and CDR2 as YDEGEE. V lost 3 bases, J lost 2 bases, and 3 bases stayed unmatched. This CDR3 is 14 amino acids long. The CDR3 sequence is CASSWTGINTEAFF. CDR3 DNA sequence: TGTGCCAGCAGCTGGACAGGGATCAACACTGAAGCTTTCTTT.

This clonotype has just one count. Here the CDR3 DNA reads TGCGCCAGCAGCCAAGCCAGGGGGGATACGCAGTATTTT. It translates to CASSQARGDTQYF. This chain joins TRBV4-3 and TRBJ2-3, with 7 bases identical to TRBD1. V dropped 1 base and J dropped 6; count of bases not matched to a gene: 1. This CDR3 is built from 13 residues. Germline values: CDR1 LGHNA, CDR2 YSLEER.

CDR3 bases: TGCAGTGCTAGAGGACAGGGCTCCTACGAGCAGTACTTC. Translation: CSARGQGSYEQYF. The chain has TRBV20-1 and TRBJ2-7; the match to TRBD1 covers 7 bases. The junction had 0 bases not matched to a gene; V was cut back by 1 base and J by 0 bases. CDR1 and CDR2 (germline): DFQATT, SNEGSKA (reference sequence). There are 13 residues in the CDR3.

The rearrangement uses TRBV12-5 and TRBJ1-3, with D tentatively TRBD1 (5 bases). The CDR3 runs to 15 residues. Looked up from germline, CDR1 is LGHNT and CDR2 is FRNRAP. The V gene lost 0 bases and the J gene lost 3 bases, with 9 bases spanning the gap. The CDR3 here is CASGLVPRVGNTIYF. CDR3 coding DNA: TGTGCTAGTGGTTTGGTACCCAGGGTTGGAAACACCATATATTTT.

This clonotype has just one count. V and J are TRBV5-4 and TRBJ2-1, with TRBD2 matching over 10 bases. The CDR3 sequence is 16 residues long. Germline V gene data show CDR1 as SGHNT and CDR2 as YYREEE (reference sequence). Trimming cost V 0 bases and J 4 bases; bases outside gene matches: 4. In nucleotides, the CDR3 is TGTGCCAGCAGCTTGGTCCTAGCGGGGGATTACAATGAGCAGTTCTTC. Encoded protein: CASSLVLAGDYNEQFF.

This clonotype was found once. J is TRBJ1-1 and V is TRBV19; 8 bases are a match to TRBD1. Trimming removed 4 bases from V and 0 bases from J; junction bases left unmatched: 7. CDR1 is LNHDA, CDR2 SQIVND, per germline (reference sequence). This CDR3 contains 16 residues. The CDR3 reads CASSTLRDRLNTEAFF. CDR3 DNA sequence: TGTGCCAGTAGTACCCTCCGGGACAGGTTGAACACTGAAGCTTTCTTT.

This rearrangement joins TRBV5-4 to TRBJ1-2, with D perhaps TRBD1 (6 bases). In germline, CDR1 is SGHNT, CDR2 YYREEE (reference sequence). This CDR3 has 15 amino acids. V shed 2 bases and J shed 0 bases, with 11 bases lying between them. The CDR3 DNA follows: TGTGCCAGCAGCTTATCCGGGACAACTAACTATGGCTACACCTTC. It yields the protein CASSLSGTTNYGYTF.

This clonotype was seen just once. This chain links TRBV5-1 with TRBJ2-5, with 12 bases matching TRBD2. Germline V gene lookup returns CDR1 SGHRS and CDR2 YFSETQ. This CDR3 is 17 amino acids long. Unmatched junction bases numbered 12, after V lost 4 bases and J lost 5 bases. CDR3 sequence reads: CASSPTWTSGEMETQYF. The CDR3 DNA reads as TGCGCCAGCAGCCCCACTTGGACTAGCGGGGAAATGGAGACCCAGTACTTC.

CDR3 sequence reads: CASTKYVRNTEAFF. CDR3 DNA sequence: TGTGCCAGCACCAAATATGTTCGGAACACTGAAGCTTTCTTT. The chain combines TRBV7-8 with TRBJ1-1; no firm D call. Germline V gene data show CDR1 as SGHVS and CDR2 as FQNEAQ. The germline V and J ends were trimmed by 7 bases and 1 base, with 13 bases remaining between them. The CDR3 is 14 amino acids.